These 27 T cell receptor beta chains were sequenced from one sample in a study of cytomegalovirus exposure and HLA in healthy donors. Vbeta (60) and Jbeta (13) primers were used in the PCR. TCRdb's table, derived via immunoSEQ multiplex PCR, lists solely in-frame clones and lacks some. The sample gives around 150,000 clones, roughly 85% of which show up once; less than 2% is in the top ten. The specimen was PBMCs. The receptors here all came from a woman aged 30 to 39 in good health and CMV-seronegative.

Notes on this clone: Other nucleotide sequences in the sample specify the same CDR3. The chain is built from TRBV6-5 and TRBJ1-1, with no clear D. CDR3 size: 15 residues. Trimming removed 0 bases at V and 0 bases at J, with 8 bases between. Germline loops: CDR1 MNHEY, CDR2 SVGAGI. The CDR3 protein is CASSYSEGLNTEAFF. The CDR3 DNA reads as TGTGCCAGCAGTTACTCGGAGGGATTGAACACTGAAGCTTTCTTT.

The chain links TRBV10-3 to TRBJ2-7, with 7 nucleotides matching TRBD1. The ends lost 4 bases at V and 3 bases at J; junction bases unmatched: 6. The germline V gene encodes CDR1 ENHRY and CDR2 SYGVKD. The CDR3 length is 14 residues. The CDR3 nucleotides are TGTGCCATCAGTGCAAGACAGGGTGTCTACGAGCAGTACTTC. Protein sequence: CAISARQGVYEQYF.

The gene calls are TRBV6-1 and TRBJ1-3; maybe TRBD1 (5 bases). CDR3 size: 15 residues. V gave up 1 base and J gave up 7 bases, with 14 bases separating them. Germline V lookup: CDR1 MNHNS, CDR2 SASEGT. The CDR3 DNA follows: TGTGCCAGCAGTGAAGGCCCAGGGCTCGGGAACACCATATATTTT. Translation gives CASSEGPGLGNTIYF.

This sequence joins TRBV30 and TRBJ2-3, with 7 bases that match TRBD2. This CDR3 contains 18 residues. After removal of 5 bases from V and 1 base from J, the junction contained 18 bases not matched to a gene. Germline values: CDR1 GTSNPN, CDR2 SVGIG (reference sequence). Written as DNA, the CDR3 is TGTGCCTGGTCCCGGGGAGGGCGAGCCTATACTCGCACAGATACGCAGTATTTT. This sequence encodes CAWSRGGRAYTRTDTQYF.

The rearrangement uses TRBV18 and TRBJ1-1; TRBD1 is a possible D gene (6 bases). Trimming pared 6 bases from V and 6 bases from J, leaving 20 bases between. CDR1 and CDR2 (germline): KGHSH, LQKENI. The CDR3 is 15 residues long. The CDR3 region has the DNA TGTGCCAGCTCTCCCACTCAGGGGACCGCCCCTGAAGCTTTCTTT. This translates into CASSPTQGTAPEAFF.

The chain is built from TRBV4-1 and TRBJ1-1; TRBD1 matches 7 bases. V shed 4 bases and J 8 bases; nucleotides not matched to a gene: 4. From germline, CDR1 is MGHRA and CDR2 YSYEKL. This CDR3 contains 12 residues. The CDR3 protein is CASSLRDREAFF. CDR3 DNA sequence: TGCGCCAGCAGCCTCCGGGACAGAGAAGCTTTCTTT.

In its sample, this clone was seen a few times. The V and J genes are TRBV12-5 and TRBJ1-1, with D possibly matching TRBD1 (5 bases). This CDR3 is 14 amino acids long. The ends were cut back, 1 base at V and 5 bases at J, with 11 bases in the middle. CDR1 is LGHNT, CDR2 FRNRAP, per germline. CDR3 sequence: CASGLDGGWTEAFF. The CDR3 DNA follows: TGTGCTAGTGGTTTGGACGGGGGTTGGACTGAAGCTTTCTTT.

This clone turned up a few times. The chain is built from TRBV23-1 and TRBJ2-7, with TRBD1 identical over 8 bases. TRBV23-1 falls under the ORF class, with uncertain function. The CDR3 loop spans 14 amino acids. V was pared by 3 bases and J by 3 bases, with 4 bases of the junction left unmatched. For the CDR3, the DNA is TGCGCCAGCAGTCATCGGACAGGGCGCTACGAGCAGTACTTC. Translation: CASSHRTGRYEQYF.

This clone has a single count. This chain uses TRBV6-5 with TRBJ2-3; tentatively, D is TRBD2 (5 bases). CDR3 length: 13 amino acids. Between the trimmed V and J ends, which lost 8 bases and 4 bases, there was a span of 13 bases. Germline-derived CDR1 and CDR2 are MNHEY and SVGAGI. The CDR3 here is CASWESRADTQYF. The CDR3 DNA reads TGTGCCAGCTGGGAATCGAGGGCAGATACGCAGTATTTT.

This clone was seen more than once but under ten times. The chain joins TRBV30 to TRBJ1-1; tentatively, D is TRBD1 (5 bases). Trimming removed 0 bases from V and 2 bases from J, with 10 bases in between. Germline V gene sequence: CDR1 GTSNPN, CDR2 SVGIG (reference sequence). The CDR3 extends over 14 amino acids. The CDR3 sequence is CAWSVTGFNTEAFF. DNA for the CDR3: TGTGCCTGGAGTGTTACAGGCTTCAACACTGAAGCTTTCTTT.

In its sample, this clone was seen once. The rearrangement links TRBV11-2 to TRBJ1-6; 7 bases fit TRBD1. Per germline, CDR1 SGHAT and CDR2 FQNNGV. The V segment lost 4 bases and the J segment 7 bases; nucleotides outside the gene matches: 4. This CDR3 has 14 amino acids. In DNA, the CDR3 is TGTGCCAGCAGCTCCGGGACAGTAAATTCACCCCTCCACTTT. Protein sequence: CASSSGTVNSPLHF.

The rearrangement uses TRBV5-4 and TRBJ2-5; perhaps TRBD2 as D (5 bases). The end of the DNA fits TRBJ2-7 better, so the J call may be wrong. CDR3 length: 14 amino acids. CDR1 is SGHNT, CDR2 YYREEE, per germline (reference sequence). As DNA, the CDR3 is TGTGCCAGCAGCTTGGATGGGAGTTTCCACGAGCAGTACTTC. Protein: CASSLDGSFHEQYF.

This chain connects TRBV29-1 to TRBJ2-5; D unresolved. Trimming removed 6 bases at V and 4 bases at J, with 9 bases between. The CDR3 contains 11 residues. Looked up from germline, CDR1 is SQVTM and CDR2 is ANQGSEA. The CDR3 sequence: CSVSGVETQYF. CDR3 bases: TGCAGCGTATCAGGTGTAGAGACCCAGTACTTC.

This clone has more than one count but fewer than ten. The chain links TRBV5-1 to TRBJ1-1; the match to TRBD1 covers 10 bases. V dropped 0 bases and J dropped 3; count of bases not matched to a gene: 14. This CDR3 region has 19 residues. Germline V gives CDR1 SGHRS, CDR2 YFSETQ. For the CDR3, the DNA is TGCGCCAGCAGCTTGGTATTAGAGTGGCACGGGACAGGGGACACTGAAGCTTTCTTT. This encodes CASSLVLEWHGTGDTEAFF.

The chain employs TRBV20-1 and TRBJ1-2; D is undetermined. The CDR3 runs 11 residues. The V end lost 6 bases, the J end lost 4 bases, and 9 bases lay between the germline ends. Germline assignment: CDR1 DFQATT and CDR2 SNEGSKA (reference sequence). This CDR3 reads CSAAEVYGYTF. CDR3 nucleotides: TGCAGTGCCGCAGAGGTCTATGGCTACACCTTC.

The chain couples TRBV5-6 to TRBJ1-4, with D maybe TRBD1 (6 bases). The CDR3 is 15 residues long. Per the germline V gene, CDR1 is SGHDT and CDR2 is YYEEEE. V was pared by 4 bases and J by 8 bases, with 18 bases between. This chain's CDR3 is CASSVLGGGEEKLFF. The CDR3 region has the DNA TGTGCCAGCAGCGTCCTTGGGGGGGGCGAAGAAAAACTGTTTTTT. The full variable domain, rest sourced from reference TRBV5-6 and TRBJ1-4, is DAGVTQSPTHLIKTRGQQVTLRCSPKSGHDTVSWYQQALGQGPQFIFQYYEEEERQRGNFPDRFSGHQFPNYSSELNVNALLLGDSALYLCASSVLGGGEEKLFFGSGTQLSVL.

The J gene is TRBJ1-4, the V gene TRBV7-8, with D tentatively TRBD1 (6 bases). Germline CDR1 reads SGHVS; CDR2 reads FQNEAQ. Trimming took off 5 bases at V and 7 bases at J, with 17 bases between the two ends. This CDR3 spans 15 amino acids. DNA of the CDR3: TGTGCCAGCAGCAGCGAAGGGGGGGTCGGTGAAAAACTGTTTTTT. Translation gives CASSSEGGVGEKLFF.

This chain connects TRBV7-3 to TRBJ2-3; 7 bases agree with TRBD1. V lost 0 bases to trimming and J lost 4 bases; unmatched junction nucleotides: 10. Germline-derived CDR1 and CDR2 are SGHTA and FQGTGA. The CDR3 covers 17 residues. The CDR3 sequence is CASSLTTRGGLSDTQYF. For the CDR3, the DNA is TGTGCCAGCAGCTTAACGACGAGAGGGGGCCTTTCAGATACGCAGTATTTT.

This clone was detected only once. CDR3 sequence reads: CASNPWPGPRKVTQYF. The DNA of the CDR3 is TGTGCCAGCAATCCTTGGCCGGGTCCGCGGAAGGTGACCCAGTACTTC. This sequence joins TRBV5-6 and TRBJ2-5; no firm D call. V lost 6 bases, J lost 7 bases, and 25 bases lay in between. Germline CDR1 reads SGHDT; CDR2 reads YYEEEE. The CDR3 is 16 residues long.

The rearrangement links TRBV5-1 to TRBJ2-2; D call uncertain. There are 15 residues in the CDR3. V was trimmed by 2 bases and J by 2 bases, leaving 10 bases between them. The V gene's germline CDR1 is SGHRS and CDR2 YFSETQ. CDR3 residues: CASSFDKTNTGELFF. The CDR3 DNA reads as TGCGCCAGCAGCTTCGACAAGACAAACACCGGGGAGCTGTTTTTT.

CDR3 nucleotides: TGTGCCAGTAGTATATTCACAGGGGGCGGAACTGAAGCTTTCTTT. Translating gives CASSIFTGGGTEAFF. The chain is built from TRBV19 and TRBJ1-1, with 9 nucleotides matching TRBD1. The CDR3 sequence is 15 residues long. Germline loops: CDR1 LNHDA, CDR2 SQIVND (reference sequence). Trimming removed 2 bases from V and 5 bases from J; junction bases left unmatched: 6.

The chain is built from TRBV13 and TRBJ2-1; the match to TRBD2 covers 11 bases. The trim removed 2 bases at V and 3 bases at J, leaving 9 bases unmatched. This CDR3 comprises 18 residues. Per the germline V gene, CDR1 is PRHDT and CDR2 is FYEKMQ (reference sequence). In DNA, the CDR3 is TGTGCCAGCAGCTTACTAGCGGGGGGCAGTTTTAGCTACAATGAGCAGTTCTTC. It yields the protein CASSLLAGGSFSYNEQFF.

In its sample, this clone was seen a few times. The V and J genes are TRBV4-1 and TRBJ1-6; 7 bases are a match to TRBD1. Losses at the gene ends were 3 bases for V and 4 bases for J; bases not matched to a gene: 12. The CDR3 consists of 18 residues. Germline CDR1 MGHRA, CDR2 YSYEKL. CDR3 residues: CASSHARAAGGYNSPLHF. The CDR3 nucleotides are TGCGCCAGCAGCCACGCAAGGGCAGCAGGGGGGTATAATTCACCCCTCCACTTT.

The chain couples TRBV6-5 to TRBJ1-2; D possibly corresponds to TRBD1 (6 bases). This CDR3 has 15 amino acids. The germline V and J ends were trimmed by 5 bases and 1 base, with 14 bases remaining between them. Germline CDR1 is MNHEY and CDR2 is SVGAGI. In DNA form, the CDR3 reads TGTGCCAGCAGTACTCCCGGGACAAGTAACTATGGCTACACCTTC. Residues: CASSTPGTSNYGYTF.

This clone has only one observation. This chain links TRBV5-5 with TRBJ2-3, with TRBD1 identical over 8 bases. CDR1 is SGHKS and CDR2 is YYEKEE in the germline V gene (reference sequence). The J segment lost 6 bases and the V segment lost 1 base, leaving 7 bases of the junction unmatched. The CDR3 contains 15 residues. CDR3 residues: CASSLWTGPRDTQYF. As DNA, the CDR3 is TGTGCCAGCAGCTTGTGGACAGGGCCGCGGGATACGCAGTATTTT.

This clone was observed once. The chain employs TRBV30 and TRBJ2-3; TRBD1 might be the D (7 bases). V shed 4 bases and J shed 3 bases, with 11 bases lying between them. Germline CDR1 reads GTSNPN; CDR2 reads SVGIG (reference sequence). The CDR3 totals 13 residues. The CDR3 region has the DNA TGTGCCTGGACAGGGGGGCTGACAGATACGCAGTATTTT. This sequence encodes CAWTGGLTDTQYF.

The chain has TRBV27 and TRBJ2-5, with TRBD2 matching over 7 bases. Germline lookup yields CDR1 MNHEY and CDR2 SMNVEV (reference sequence). There are 13 residues in the CDR3. After removal of 3 bases from V and 5 bases from J, the junction contained 3 bases not matched to a gene. CDR3 amino acids: CASSLVGGETQYF. CDR3 bases: TGTGCCAGCAGTTTGGTGGGGGGGGAGACCCAGTACTTC.